These 14 T cell receptor beta chains were all obtained from the same sample, sequenced in a study of T-cell reconstitution after alpha-beta-depleted transplantation in children. Molecular barcoding with unique molecular identifiers was used for the TCRbeta library. MiXCR was run by TCRdb on the PCR reads, yielding one entry per CDR3 protein. This table has about 300,000 distinct CDR3 sequences, around 7.3% appearing once. Their target antigens are unknown. Whole-study findings and limits: It was newly produced T cells that mostly accounted for T-cell counts and diversity one year after transplant.

Here the sequenced sample was peripheral blood, taken 360 days after TCRalphabeta/CD19-depleted stem cell transplant. The receptors come from a female patient aged 2-10 years who had a stem cell transplant for Fanconi anemia, so the T cells may come from the graft donor.

This clonotype was seen many times. The V call is TRBV10-3, the J call TRBJ1-2; possible D gene TRBD1, 6 bases. CDR3 length: 15 residues. Germline V lookup: CDR1 ENHRY, CDR2 SYGVKD. The germline V and J ends were trimmed by 2 bases and 4 bases, with 14 bases remaining between them. In DNA, the CDR3 is TGTGCCATCAGTGAGGGACAGCTCTGGAGCTATGGCTACACCTTC. Amino acids: CAISEGQLWSYGYTF.

This clonotype was recorded many times. The chain is built from TRBV20-1 and TRBJ1-6; 8 nucleotides align to TRBD1. Germline trimming cut 6 bases from V and 0 bases from J; bases unmatched to any gene: 10. There are 17 residues in the CDR3. Looked up from germline, CDR1 is DFQATT and CDR2 is SNEGSKA (reference sequence). The CDR3, as DNA: TGCAGTGCCACCGGGACAGGTGTAGGCTCCTATAATTCACCCCTCCACTTT. Its protein is CSATGTGVGSYNSPLHF.

This clonotype was observed at least ten times. The chain combines TRBV2 with TRBJ2-5, with 7 bases identical to TRBD2. V was pared by 7 bases and J by 9 bases, with 14 bases of the junction left unmatched. CDR3 length: 14 amino acids. Per the germline V gene, CDR1 is SNHLY and CDR2 is FYNNEI. CDR3 in DNA: TGTGCCAGCAATACGGACTTCCCGGGGGGTGCCCAGTACTTC. Translating it yields CASNTDFPGGAQYF.

Note on this clonotype: Since a much larger clone is just one base distant, this may be a read error. The chain joins TRBV5-1 to TRBJ2-7; 11 bases are shared with TRBD2. The CDR3 consists of 16 residues. Germline V gene sequence: CDR1 SGHRS, CDR2 YFSETQ. This CDR3 reads CASSLFLAGGTYEQCF. CDR3 nucleotides: TGCGCCAGCAGCTTGTTCCTAGCGGGGGGTACCTACGAGCAGTGCTTC.

A few counts support this clonotype. V gene TRBV20-1 combines with J gene TRBJ2-4, with a possible D match to TRBD2 (6 bases). The ends were cut back, 3 bases at V and 0 bases at J, with 21 bases in the middle. Germline V gene data show CDR1 as DFQATT and CDR2 as SNEGSKA (reference sequence). CDR3 length: 18 residues. Here the CDR3 DNA reads TGCAGTGCTAGGGAATTCGCGGGGTCCCTATTAGCCAAAAACATTCAGTACTTC. Its translation is CSAREFAGSLLAKNIQYF.

This clonotype was counted at least ten times. V and J are TRBV7-8 and TRBJ2-7; TRBD1 is a possible D gene (6 bases). V was pared by 2 bases and J by 4 bases, with 12 bases between. Germline-derived CDR1 and CDR2 are SGHVS and FQNEAQ. The CDR3 covers 14 residues. As DNA, the CDR3 is TGTGCCAGCAGCTTAAAACAGGGATGGTACGAGCAGTACTTC. It is translated as CASSLKQGWYEQYF.

This clonotype was seen repeatedly, ten times or more. The chain employs TRBV11-2 and TRBJ2-7, with D perhaps TRBD1 or TRBD2 (5 bases each). The germline V and J ends were trimmed by 4 bases and 3 bases, with 13 bases remaining between them. The germline V gene has CDR1 SGHAT and CDR2 FQNNGV. The CDR3 spans 14 residues. The CDR3 nucleotides are TGTGCCAGCAGCTCCTTGGGACGGCTCTACGAGCAGTACGTC. Amino acids: CASSSLGRLYEQYV.

This clonotype was found a few times. V gene TRBV5-1 combines with J gene TRBJ2-5, with 12 positions matching TRBD2. The trim removed 4 bases at V and 0 bases at J, leaving 4 bases unmatched. This CDR3 region has 16 residues. The germline CDR1 and CDR2 sequences are SGHRS and YFSETQ. In nucleotides, the CDR3 is TGCGCCAGCAGCCGTTCTAGCGGGGGGGACCAAGAGACCCAGTACTTC. This gives the protein CASSRSSGGDQETQYF.

The rearrangement uses TRBV10-3 and TRBJ2-1; 8 bases fit TRBD2. The junction had 10 bases not matched to a gene; V was cut back by 4 bases and J by 5 bases. Per germline, CDR1 ENHRY and CDR2 SYGVKD. The CDR3 is made up of 16 amino acids. In DNA, the CDR3 is TGTGCCATCAGTGCGGGAGCGGGAGAGGGGGACAATGAGCAGTTCTTC. The encoded protein is CAISAGAGEGDNEQFF.

In this sample, this clonotype turned up many times. The chain carries TRBV27 and TRBJ1-1; possibly TRBD1 for D (6 bases). Germline CDR1 MNHEY, CDR2 SMNVEV (reference sequence). The CDR3 has 13 residues. V lost 5 bases, J lost 4 bases, and 11 bases lay in between. CDR3 loop: CASSRKGGTEAFF. The CDR3 region has the DNA TGTGCCAGCAGTCGGAAGGGGGGCACTGAAGCTTTCTTT.

Points on this clonotype: It may be a read error: a sequence one base away is much more abundant. The chain has TRBV9 and TRBJ2-7; no firm D call. This CDR3 spans 15 amino acids. Germline lookup yields CDR1 SGDLS and CDR2 YYNGEE. V lost 4 bases, J lost 0 bases, and 14 bases lay in between. CDR3 sequence: CASSPVVTSSYEQYF. CDR3 in DNA: TGTGCCAGCAGCCCCGTCGTAACCTCCTCCTACGAGCAGTACTTC.

This clonotype was seen repeatedly, ten times or more. This chain uses TRBV15 with TRBJ2-1, with D perhaps being TRBD1 or TRBD2 (5 bases each). CDR1 LNHNV and CDR2 YYDKDF come from the germline V gene (reference sequence). Trimming removed 9 bases from V and 8 bases from J, with 14 bases in between. CDR3 length equals 12 residues. The chain's CDR3 is CATRQLEDEQFF. The CDR3 coding sequence is TGTGCCACAAGACAGCTGGAGGATGAGCAGTTCTTC.

The chain uses TRBV16 and TRBJ1-4; TRBD1 aligns across 7 bases. Germline CDR1 reads KGHSY; CDR2 reads FQNENV. The CDR3 is 14 residues long. Trimming cost V 2 bases and J 5 bases; bases outside gene matches: 2. This chain's CDR3 is CASSQDRANEKLFF. The CDR3 DNA sequence: TGTGCCAGCAGCCAAGACAGGGCGAATGAAAAACTGTTTTTT.

The chain couples TRBV7-9 to TRBJ1-3, with a weak D call TRBD1 (6 bases). The V gene's germline CDR1 is SEHNR and CDR2 FQNEAQ (reference sequence). The CDR3 sequence is 16 residues long. With 2 bases removed from V and 3 bases from J, the gap between germline ends came to 14 bases. CDR3 coding DNA: TGTGCCAGCAGCTTACTAACAGGGCTCGGTGGAAACACCATATATTTT. Its protein is CASSLLTGLGGNTIYF.